The 7 T cell receptor beta chains below were found in one sample sequenced in a study of chemoradiotherapy in HPV16-positive cancers. Libraries were prepared by immunoSEQ multiplex PCR; TCRdb keeps only in-frame clonotypes and omits some of them. This repertoire shows under 5,000 clones, roughly 87% found once; its top ten account for 7% to 9%. Here the sequenced sample was tumor tissue, taken from a patient who underwent chemoradiotherapy. The source of these receptors is a human donor with HPV-associated anogenital cancer.

This clone was counted once. V gene TRBV27 combines with J gene TRBJ1-3, with D possibly TRBD1 on 5 matching bases. There are 17 residues in the CDR3. V dropped 4 bases and J dropped 0 bases, with 16 bases sitting between them. Germline V gene data show CDR1 as MNHEY and CDR2 as SMNVEV (reference sequence). This CDR3 is CASSSRWGESSGNTIYF. In DNA form, the CDR3 reads TGTGCCAGCAGTTCCAGGTGGGGGGAGAGCTCTGGAAACACCATATATTTT.

CDR3 sequence reads: CASSSGTGSNEKLFF. CDR3 DNA sequence: TGCGCCAGCAGCTCCGGGACAGGGTCAAATGAAAAACTGTTTTTT. V and J are TRBV5-1 and TRBJ1-4; 9 bases are shared with TRBD1. J gave up 5 bases and V 3 bases, and 5 bases lay outside the gene matches. CDR3 size: 15 residues. Germline V gene lookup returns CDR1 SGHRS and CDR2 YFSETQ.

The rearrangement links TRBV7-2 to TRBJ2-1; TRBD1 matches at 9 bases. Germline V gene sequence: CDR1 SGHTA, CDR2 FQGNSA. Trimming at V came to 6 bases and at J to 6 bases, leaving 6 bases not matched to a gene. The CDR3 extends over 14 amino acids. The CDR3 sequence is CASSQQGAINEQFF. The CDR3 nucleotides are TGTGCCAGCAGTCAACAGGGGGCCATCAATGAGCAGTTCTTC.

This clone occurred a few times. The J gene is TRBJ2-1, the V gene TRBV10-3; D ambiguous. Germline V gene lookup returns CDR1 ENHRY and CDR2 SYGVKD. Trimming left V 5 bases short and J 0 bases short, with 8 bases between. The CDR3 totals 14 residues. The CDR3 DNA sequence: TGTGCCATCAGTCGTTCTAGCTCCTACAATGAGCAGTTCTTC. Encoded protein: CAISRSSSYNEQFF.

The rearrangement uses TRBV10-3 and TRBJ1-6, with TRBD1 as a possible D gene (5 bases). CDR1 is ENHRY, CDR2 SYGVKD, per germline. This CDR3 is built from 16 residues. Trimming stripped 0 bases from V and 6 bases from J, with 12 bases between. CDR3 protein: CAISESGGGGNSPLHF. DNA of the CDR3: TGTGCCATCAGTGAGTCGGGGGGGGGTGGTAATTCACCCCTCCACTTT.

The rearrangement uses TRBV5-6 and TRBJ2-7; D not resolved. There are 14 residues in the CDR3. Germline-derived CDR1 and CDR2 are SGHDT and YYEEEE. Deletions cut 3 bases from V and 6 bases from J, with 16 bases between. The CDR3 nucleotides read TGTGCCAGCAGCTATATCTTAGGGAAATTCGAGCAGTACTTC. This gives the protein CASSYILGKFEQYF.

V is TRBV9 and J is TRBJ2-7; 7 nucleotides match TRBD2. This CDR3 has 14 residues. Germline CDR1 and CDR2: SGDLS and YYNGEE. V was pared by 4 bases and J by 3 bases, with 7 bases of the junction left unmatched. CDR3 residues: CASSLGGRGYEQYF. DNA for the CDR3: TGTGCCAGCAGCCTTGGAGGGAGGGGCTACGAGCAGTACTTC.